The source of this TCR beta chain is a study of cytomegalovirus exposure and HLA in healthy donors. Use of 60 Vbeta and 13 Jbeta primers characterized the PCR. Here immunoSEQ multiplex PCR was the method, and the copy in TCRdb shows in-frame clones only, minus some. The repertoire holds approximately 160,000 clones, with 75% as singletons. The sequenced sample was PBMCs. This TCR derives from a male donor in good health and CMV-seronegative.

CDR3 nucleotide sequence: TGTGCCAGCCAGGCACGTACATACACAGATACGCAGTATTTT. Its translation: CASQARTYTDTQYF. This sequence joins TRBV7-2 and TRBJ2-3; no firm D call. V gave up 8 bases and J gave up 2 bases, with 14 bases separating them. Germline V gene data show CDR1 as SGHTA and CDR2 as FQGNSA. This CDR3 has 14 amino acids.